These T cell receptor beta chains were read from a single sample in a study of T cell repertoires in cytomegalovirus infection. Their target antigens are unknown. TCRdb re-called the reads through MiXCR, storing one row per CDR3 protein. Among 640,000 or so distinct CDR3 sequences listed, around a third were seen once. This sample comprised cultured PBMCs, obtained from culture after CMV antigen stimulation. Receptor source: a human donor in good health (CMV status not recorded). Some clones in this sample may be carry-over from other donors' samples. CDR3s include the opening cysteine and the closing phenylalanine or tryptophan. A D gene is named only where the DNA matches it firmly. Only part of the rows carry a size: once, few, many, or a class if the clone is expanded.

V gene: TRBV11-2; D gene: TRBD1; J gene: TRBJ2-1; clone size: many; CDR3 protein: CASSTGTHRGNEQFF; CDR3 DNA: TGTGCCAGCAGCACGGGGACACACAGGGGGAATGAGCAGTTCTTC
V gene: TRBV12-3/TRBV12-4; D gene: NA; J gene: TRBJ2-3; clone size: few; CDR3 protein: CASSEAFFDTQYF; CDR3 DNA: TGTGCCAGCAGTGAAGCCTTCTTTGATACGCAGTATTTT
V gene: TRBV13; D gene: NA; J gene: TRBJ2-2; clone size: NA; CDR3 protein: CASSPPPTGSPFNTGELFF; CDR3 DNA: TGTGCCAGCAGCCCCCCCCCCACAGGGTCCCCTTTTAACACCGGGGAGCTGTTTTTT
V gene: TRBV2; D gene: NA; J gene: TRBJ1-2; clone size: NA; CDR3 protein: CASSVGPLNYGYTF; CDR3 DNA: TGTGCCAGCAGTGTCGGACCGCTAAACTATGGCTACACCTTC
V gene: TRBV19; D gene: TRBD1; J gene: TRBJ2-3; clone size: NA; CDR3 protein: CASGTGRTTDTQYF; CDR3 DNA: TGTGCCAGCGGGACAGGTAGGACCACAGATACGCAGTATTTT
V gene: TRBV10-3; D gene: TRBD2; J gene: TRBJ2-7; clone size: once; CDR3 protein: CAISETSGTYEQYF; CDR3 DNA: TGTGCCATCAGTGAAACTAGCGGGACCTACGAGCAGTACTTC
V gene: TRBV5-4; D gene: TRBD2; J gene: TRBJ2-5; clone size: NA; CDR3 protein: CASSLKGRGNQETQYF; CDR3 DNA: TGTGCCAGCAGCTTGAAGGGGAGGGGTAACCAAGAGACCCAGTACTTC
V gene: TRBV10-3; D gene: NA; J gene: TRBJ1-1; clone size: NA; CDR3 protein: CAISGAMGAFF; CDR3 DNA: TGTGCCATCAGTGGGGCCATGGGAGCTTTCTTT
V gene: TRBV24-1; D gene: TRBD1; J gene: TRBJ2-7; clone size: NA; CDR3 protein: CATSDSRTGNEQYF; CDR3 DNA: TGTGCCACCAGTGACTCCCGGACAGGTAACGAGCAGTACTTC
V gene: TRBV20-1; D gene: NA; J gene: TRBJ2-3; clone size: NA; CDR3 protein: CSARTRIWGSTSTDTQYF; CDR3 DNA: TGCAGTGCTAGGACTAGGATCTGGGGGAGTACTAGCACAGATACGCAGTATTTT
V gene: TRBV6-1; D gene: TRBD2; J gene: TRBJ2-5; clone size: many; CDR3 protein: CASSELLWGGKETQYF; CDR3 DNA: TGTGCCAGCAGTGAACTCCTCTGGGGAGGGAAGGAGACCCAGTACTTC
V gene: TRBV20-1; D gene: TRBD2; J gene: TRBJ2-3; clone size: NA; CDR3 protein: CSARSSSGRAHTQYF; CDR3 DNA: TGCAGTGCTAGGTCGAGTAGCGGGAGAGCTCATACGCAGTATTTT
V gene: TRBV15; D gene: TRBD1; J gene: TRBJ2-3; clone size: NA; CDR3 protein: CATSTTGADTQYF; CDR3 DNA: TGTGCCACCAGCACCACAGGGGCAGATACGCAGTATTTT
V gene: TRBV12-3/TRBV12-4; D gene: NA; J gene: TRBJ1-2; clone size: NA; CDR3 protein: CASSFGFVGYGYTF; CDR3 DNA: TGTGCCAGCAGTTTTGGGTTCGTAGGCTATGGCTACACCTTC
V gene: TRBV12-3/TRBV12-4; D gene: NA; J gene: TRBJ2-7; clone size: many; CDR3 protein: CASSFHGGRDSYEQYF; CDR3 DNA: TGTGCCAGCAGTTTCCACGGGGGTCGGGACTCCTACGAGCAGTACTTC
V gene: TRBV7-2; D gene: TRBD1; J gene: TRBJ2-3; clone size: NA; CDR3 protein: CASSLGGNRGRDTQYF; CDR3 DNA: TGTGCCAGCAGCTTAGGTGGCAACAGGGGGCGAGATACGCAGTATTTT
V gene: TRBV4-3; D gene: NA; J gene: TRBJ1-2; clone size: NA; CDR3 protein: CASSQLHDSNYGYTF; CDR3 DNA: TGCGCCAGCAGCCAACTTCACGACAGTAACTATGGCTACACCTTC
V gene: TRBV11-2; D gene: NA; J gene: TRBJ2-7; clone size: NA; CDR3 protein: CASSLDGSWVEQYF; CDR3 DNA: TGTGCCAGCAGCTTAGATGGGTCGTGGGTTGAGCAGTACTTC
V gene: TRBV19; D gene: NA; J gene: TRBJ1-5; clone size: NA; CDR3 protein: CASSEHGRGNQPQHF; CDR3 DNA: TGTGCCAGTAGTGAACACGGACGGGGTAATCAGCCCCAGCATTTT
V gene: TRBV25-1; D gene: TRBD1; J gene: TRBJ2-6; clone size: NA; CDR3 protein: CASSEGWTGVRSGANVLTF; CDR3 DNA: TGTGCCAGCAGTGAAGGTTGGACAGGGGTACGCTCTGGGGCCAACGTCCTGACTTTC
V gene: TRBV3-1; D gene: NA; J gene: TRBJ2-1; clone size: few; CDR3 protein: CASRPRSVGNEQFF; CDR3 DNA: TGTGCCAGCAGGCCCCGAAGCGTGGGGAATGAGCAGTTCTTC
V gene: TRBV11-1; D gene: NA; J gene: TRBJ2-1; clone size: NA; CDR3 protein: CASSFGRLAFDNEQFF; CDR3 DNA: TGTGCCAGCAGCTTCGGTCGTCTAGCGTTCGACAATGAGCAGTTCTTC
V gene: TRBV19; D gene: NA; J gene: TRBJ1-5; clone size: NA; CDR3 protein: CASQGARTVRRPQHF; CDR3 DNA: TGTGCCTCGCAAGGGGCCCGGACAGTCCGTCGGCCCCAGCATTTT
V gene: TRBV20-1; D gene: NA; J gene: TRBJ2-1; clone size: NA; CDR3 protein: CSARERRSYKDEQFF; CDR3 DNA: TGCAGTGCTAGAGAAAGGCGGTCCTACAAGGATGAGCAGTTCTTC
V gene: TRBV20-1; D gene: NA; J gene: TRBJ2-7; clone size: NA; CDR3 protein: CSARTGNRVDNEQYF; CDR3 DNA: TGCAGTGCTAGAACAGGGAACAGGGTGGATAACGAGCAGTACTTC
V gene: TRBV7-2; D gene: NA; J gene: TRBJ2-1; clone size: few; CDR3 protein: CASSFTLEREQFF; CDR3 DNA: TGTGCCAGCAGCTTTACCCTAGAGCGCGAGCAGTTCTTC
V gene: TRBV12-3/TRBV12-4; D gene: NA; J gene: TRBJ2-3; clone size: NA; CDR3 protein: CASRGDWLLTDTQYF; CDR3 DNA: TGTGCCAGCAGGGGGGACTGGCTCCTCACAGATACGCAGTATTTT
V gene: TRBV7-2; D gene: TRBD2; J gene: TRBJ2-1; clone size: few; CDR3 protein: CASSSRLAGANEQFF; CDR3 DNA: TGTGCCAGCAGTTCCAGACTAGCGGGAGCGAATGAGCAGTTCTTC
V gene: TRBV11-2; D gene: NA; J gene: TRBJ2-3; clone size: NA; CDR3 protein: CASSRGGLEEDTQYF; CDR3 DNA: TGTGCCAGCTCCAGGGGGGGACTAGAGGAGGATACGCAGTATTTT
V gene: TRBV7-2; D gene: TRBD1; J gene: TRBJ1-4; clone size: many; CDR3 protein: CASSLDRGNEKLFF; CDR3 DNA: TGTGCCAGCAGCTTGGACAGGGGGAATGAAAAACTGTTTTTT
V gene: TRBV7-9; D gene: TRBD1; J gene: TRBJ1-1; clone size: NA; CDR3 protein: CASSLGQGARTEAFF; CDR3 DNA: TGTGCCAGCAGCTTGGGACAGGGGGCGCGAACTGAAGCTTTCTTT
V gene: TRBV12-3/TRBV12-4; D gene: NA; J gene: TRBJ1-1; clone size: few; CDR3 protein: CASSRHDTEAFF; CDR3 DNA: TGTGCCAGCAGTCGACACGACACTGAAGCTTTCTTT
V gene: TRBV4-3; D gene: NA; J gene: TRBJ1-1; clone size: NA; CDR3 protein: CASSQERGARAFF; CDR3 DNA: TGCGCCAGCAGCCAAGAACGAGGGGCTAGAGCTTTCTTT
V gene: TRBV20-1; D gene: TRBD2; J gene: TRBJ2-7; clone size: few; CDR3 protein: CRAPRGASLAEQYF; CDR3 DNA: TGCAGGGCTCCGCGGGGGGCCAGTTTGGCCGAGCAGTACTTC
V gene: TRBV6-1; D gene: NA; J gene: TRBJ2-7; clone size: NA; CDR3 protein: CASSPIRGGSYEQYF; CDR3 DNA: TGTGCCAGCAGTCCCATTCGGGGCGGGTCCTACGAGCAGTACTTC
V gene: TRBV20-1; D gene: TRBD1; J gene: TRBJ1-3; clone size: NA; CDR3 protein: CSALQGAGNTIYF; CDR3 DNA: TGCAGTGCGCTACAGGGGGCTGGAAACACCATATATTTT
V gene: TRBV29-1; D gene: NA; J gene: TRBJ2-7; clone size: few; CDR3 protein: CSVEAGLPYEQYF; CDR3 DNA: TGCAGCGTTGAAGCTGGTTTGCCCTACGAGCAGTACTTC
V gene: TRBV6-1; D gene: NA; J gene: TRBJ2-3; clone size: few; CDR3 protein: CASSHERNTDTQYF; CDR3 DNA: TGTGCCAGCAGCCACGAACGGAACACAGATACGCAGTATTTT
V gene: TRBV11-2; D gene: NA; J gene: TRBJ1-4; clone size: few; CDR3 protein: CASSSRTSAPGKLFF; CDR3 DNA: TGTGCCAGCAGCTCTAGGACGTCGGCTCCTGGAAAACTGTTTTTT